This T cell receptor beta chain was captured by sequencing in a study of CD8 T cells in ankylosing spondylitis. Study outcomes and limitations: Enrichment of disease-linked clones was reportedly significant in matched ankylosing spondylitis synovial fluid. Before this, some motif variants had been reported in reactive arthritis synovial fluid and blood.

TCRdb called the 5' RACE reads again in MiXCR, with one record for every CDR3 protein. The sample contains about 250,000 distinct CDR3 sequences, 32% of which appear only once. Germline V gene data show CDR1 as SGHTA and CDR2 as FQGTGA. This CDR3 comprises 14 residues. Trimming removed 2 bases at V and 11 bases at J, with 16 bases between. Regarding this clonotype: Its target is unknown.

The V and J genes are TRBV7-3 and TRBJ2-1; maybe TRBD2 (5 bases). The specimen was blood, either unsorted or a sorted T cell fraction (not recorded which). This sequence was found in a male donor with ankylosing spondylitis or in good health (not recorded which). This CDR3 is CASSLALVGAQQFF. The DNA of the CDR3 is TGTGCCAGCAGCTTAGCGCTGGTGGGAGCTCAGCAGTTCTTC.